This T cell receptor beta chain was profiled in a study of T cells in localized non-small cell lung cancer. CDR1 and CDR2 (germline): MDHEN, SYDVKM. V lost 2 bases to trimming and J lost 7 bases, with 14 bases between them. The CDR3 is made up of 15 amino acids. Whole-study findings and limits: Among the tissues sampled, uninvolved adjacent lung had the highest T cell clonality, above tumor. Longer overall survival associated with higher blood T cell density; shorter survival with higher adjacent-lung clonality.

Of note for this clone: The antigen remains undetermined.

Produced via immunoSEQ multiplex PCR; TCRdb's table is partial and in-frame only. The data hold some 30,000 clones, with approximately 89% observed a single time. Source: peripheral blood mononuclear cells, taken before any cancer treatment. The clonotype comes from a female donor of 60 years or more with stage II lung adenocarcinoma. The V call is TRBV28, the J call TRBJ2-2; D is perhaps TRBD1 (5 bases). The CDR3 DNA is TGTGCCAGCAGTTTACCCCAGGGTTTCGGCGGGGAGCTGTTTTTT. As protein: CASSLPQGFGGELFF.